The sequence of this T cell receptor beta chain was determined in a study of T cell responses to AZD1222 COVID-19 vaccine. Study-level findings and limits: The donors showed a predominance of white British ancestry and of females, with possible underestimation of clonal diversity. Just 5 to 7 AZD1222 recipients were seropositive at baseline. Vaccination with two AZD1222 doses was followed by a rise in Spike-specific TCR breadth and depth.

V was pared by 4 bases and J by 4 bases, with 7 bases of the junction left unmatched. This CDR3 has 15 residues. Germline V gene sequence: CDR1 MNHEY, CDR2 SMNVEV (reference sequence). Sequencing used immunoSEQ multiplex PCR; TCRdb keeps in-frame clones, though not all of them. Of approximately 190,000 clones in the sample, more than 75% are singletons; the top ten hold around 2.5%. Points on this clone: What it recognizes is unknown.

The chain recombines TRBV27 with TRBJ1-2; 9 nucleotides match TRBD1. Sequenced here: peripheral blood, sampled on day 0 of MenACWY control vaccination. The receptor comes from an adult in good health. Here the CDR3 reads CASSYTGTGLYGYTF. CDR3 nucleotide sequence: TGTGCCAGCAGTTACACCGGGACAGGGCTCTATGGCTACACCTTC.